This TCR beta chain emerged from a study of OX40 agonist ivuxolimab in advanced cancers. V shed 6 bases, J shed 4 bases, and the junction held 9 bases outside the gene matches. Germline V gene lookup returns CDR1 MNHEY and CDR2 SMNVEV (reference sequence). The CDR3 length is 15 residues. Produced via immunoSEQ multiplex PCR; TCRdb's table is partial and in-frame only. The table lists 70,000 to 85,000 clones, about 89% of them singletons. The TCR comes from an adult with an advanced solid tumor such as melanoma, head and neck, liver or kidney cancer. Sequenced material: CD4+ or CD8+ T cells sorted from blood, taken in a trial of the OX40 agonist ivuxolimab. The V and J genes are TRBV27 and TRBJ2-1, with TRBD1 identical over 7 bases. CDR3 loop: CASSSTGPRYNEQFF. The CDR3, as DNA: TGTGCCAGCAGCTCGACAGGGCCCAGGTACAATGAGCAGTTCTTC.